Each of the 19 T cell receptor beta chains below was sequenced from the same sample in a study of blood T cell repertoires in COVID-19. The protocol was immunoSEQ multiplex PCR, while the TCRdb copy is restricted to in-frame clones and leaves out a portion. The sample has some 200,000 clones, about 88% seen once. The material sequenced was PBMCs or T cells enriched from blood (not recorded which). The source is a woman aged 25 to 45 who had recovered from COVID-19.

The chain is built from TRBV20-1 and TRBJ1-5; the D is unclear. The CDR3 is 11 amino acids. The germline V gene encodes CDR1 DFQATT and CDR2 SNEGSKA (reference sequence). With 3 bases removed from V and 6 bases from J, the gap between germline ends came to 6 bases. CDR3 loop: CSARVGQPQHF. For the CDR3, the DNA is TGCAGTGCTAGGGTCGGTCAGCCCCAGCATTTT.

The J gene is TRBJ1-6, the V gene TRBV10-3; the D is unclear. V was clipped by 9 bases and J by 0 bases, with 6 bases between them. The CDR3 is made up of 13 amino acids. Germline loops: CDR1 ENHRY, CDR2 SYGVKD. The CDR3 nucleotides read TGTGCCATTAGCAGCTCCTATAATTCACCCCTCCACTTT. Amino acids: CAISSSYNSPLHF.

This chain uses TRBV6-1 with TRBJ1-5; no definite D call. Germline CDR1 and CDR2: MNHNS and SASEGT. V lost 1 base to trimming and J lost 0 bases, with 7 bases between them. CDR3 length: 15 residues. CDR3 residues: CASSEGYDSNQPQHF. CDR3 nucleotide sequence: TGTGCCAGCAGTGAAGGCTACGATAGCAATCAGCCCCAGCATTTT.

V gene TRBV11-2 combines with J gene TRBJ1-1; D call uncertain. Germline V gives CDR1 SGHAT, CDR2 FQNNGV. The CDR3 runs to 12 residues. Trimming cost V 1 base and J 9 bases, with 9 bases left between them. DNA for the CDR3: TGTGCCAGCAGCTTAGGCAGTTACAAAGCTTTCTTT. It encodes CASSLGSYKAFF.

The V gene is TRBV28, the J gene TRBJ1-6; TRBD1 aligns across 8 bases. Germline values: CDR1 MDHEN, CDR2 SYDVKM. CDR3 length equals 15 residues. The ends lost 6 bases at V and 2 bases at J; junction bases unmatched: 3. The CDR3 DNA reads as TGTGCCAGCAGGCTACAGGGGGCCTATAATTCACCCCTCCACTTT. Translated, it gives CASRLQGAYNSPLHF.

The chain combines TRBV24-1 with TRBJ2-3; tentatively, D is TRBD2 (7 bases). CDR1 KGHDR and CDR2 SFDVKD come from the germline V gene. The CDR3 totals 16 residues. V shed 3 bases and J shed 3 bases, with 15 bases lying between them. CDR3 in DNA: TGTGCCACCAGTGATCCCCGGGGGGCTGAGACAGATACGCAGTATTTT. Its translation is CATSDPRGAETDTQYF.

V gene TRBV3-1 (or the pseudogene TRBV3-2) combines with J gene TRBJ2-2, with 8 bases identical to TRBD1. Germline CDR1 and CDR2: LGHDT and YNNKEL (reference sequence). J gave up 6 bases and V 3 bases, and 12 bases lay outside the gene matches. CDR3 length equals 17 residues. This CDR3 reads CASSQDCRGLLSGELFF. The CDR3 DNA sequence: TGTGCCAGCAGCCAGGACTGCAGGGGGCTGTTGTCCGGGGAGCTGTTTTTT.

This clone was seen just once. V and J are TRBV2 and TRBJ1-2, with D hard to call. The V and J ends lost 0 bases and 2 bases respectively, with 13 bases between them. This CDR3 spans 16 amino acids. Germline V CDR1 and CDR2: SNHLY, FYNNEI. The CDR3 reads CASSEAFEQLNYGYTF. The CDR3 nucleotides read TGTGCCAGCAGTGAAGCTTTCGAACAGCTAAACTATGGCTACACCTTC.

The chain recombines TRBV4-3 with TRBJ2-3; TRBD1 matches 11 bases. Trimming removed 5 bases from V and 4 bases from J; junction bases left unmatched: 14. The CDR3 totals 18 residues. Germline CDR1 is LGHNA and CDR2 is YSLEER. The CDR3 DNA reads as TGCGCCAGCAGCTCGAGGACAGGGGGCTTCAGGGGCGCAGATACGCAGTATTTT. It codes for CASSSRTGGFRGADTQYF.

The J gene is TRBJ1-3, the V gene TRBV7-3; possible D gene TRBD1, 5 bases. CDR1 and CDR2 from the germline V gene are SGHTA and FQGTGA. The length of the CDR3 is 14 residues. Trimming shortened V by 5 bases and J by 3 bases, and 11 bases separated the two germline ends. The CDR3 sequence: CASSPQGGGNTIYF. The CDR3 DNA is TGTGCCAGCAGCCCGCAGGGAGGTGGAAACACCATATATTTT.

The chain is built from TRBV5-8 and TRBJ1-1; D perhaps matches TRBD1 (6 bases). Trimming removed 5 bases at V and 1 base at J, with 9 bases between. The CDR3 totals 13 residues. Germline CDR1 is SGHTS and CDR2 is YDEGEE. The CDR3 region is CASRTRGNTEAFF. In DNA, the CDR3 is TGTGCCAGCAGAACCAGGGGGAACACTGAAGCTTTCTTT.

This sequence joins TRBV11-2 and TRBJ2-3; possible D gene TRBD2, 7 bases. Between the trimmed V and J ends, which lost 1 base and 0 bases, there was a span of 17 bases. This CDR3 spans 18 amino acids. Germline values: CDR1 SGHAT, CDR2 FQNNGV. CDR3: CASSLGRGGSSSTDTQYF. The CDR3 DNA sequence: TGTGCCAGCAGCTTAGGAAGGGGGGGGTCCTCTAGCACAGATACGCAGTATTTT.

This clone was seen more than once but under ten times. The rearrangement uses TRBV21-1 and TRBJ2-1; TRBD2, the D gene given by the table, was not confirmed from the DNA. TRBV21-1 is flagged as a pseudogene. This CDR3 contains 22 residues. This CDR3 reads CASSTRTGDGLAGGHPHNEQFF. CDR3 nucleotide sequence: TGTGCCAGCAGCACTAGGACAGGGGATGGACTAGCGGGGGGGCATCCCCACAATGAGCAGTTCTTC.

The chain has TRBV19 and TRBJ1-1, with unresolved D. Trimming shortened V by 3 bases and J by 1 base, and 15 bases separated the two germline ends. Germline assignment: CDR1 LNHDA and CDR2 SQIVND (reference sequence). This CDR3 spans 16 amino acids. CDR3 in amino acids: CASSIATPTSNTEAFF. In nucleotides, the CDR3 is TGTGCCAGTAGTATTGCTACCCCCACTTCGAACACTGAAGCTTTCTTT.

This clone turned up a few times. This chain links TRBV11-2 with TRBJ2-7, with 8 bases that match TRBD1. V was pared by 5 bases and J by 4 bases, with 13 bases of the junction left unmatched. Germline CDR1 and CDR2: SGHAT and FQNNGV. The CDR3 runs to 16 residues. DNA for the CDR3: TGTGCCAGCAGCCCTCACACTGGACAGGGAGGTTACGAGCAGTACTTC. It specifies CASSPHTGQGGYEQYF.

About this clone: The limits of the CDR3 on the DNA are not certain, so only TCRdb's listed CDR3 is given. CDR3 amino acids: CASSKVGQGAFNEQYF. The chain is built from TRBV21-1 and TRBJ2-7; the DNA was not compared with TRBD1, the D call given in the table. TRBV21-1 is a known pseudogene. The CDR3 is 16 residues long, counting both termini.

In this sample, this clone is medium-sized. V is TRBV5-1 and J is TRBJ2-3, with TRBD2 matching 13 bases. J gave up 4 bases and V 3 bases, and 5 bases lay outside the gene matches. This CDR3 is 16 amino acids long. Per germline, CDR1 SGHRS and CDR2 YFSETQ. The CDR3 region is CASSSILAGGADTQYF. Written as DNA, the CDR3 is TGCGCCAGCAGCTCCATACTAGCGGGGGGGGCAGATACGCAGTATTTT.

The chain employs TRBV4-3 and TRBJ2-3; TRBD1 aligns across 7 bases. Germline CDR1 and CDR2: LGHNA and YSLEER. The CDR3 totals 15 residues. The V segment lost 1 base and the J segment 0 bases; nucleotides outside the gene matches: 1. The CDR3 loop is CASSQAGGSTDTQYF. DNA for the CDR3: TGCGCCAGCAGCCAAGCAGGGGGTAGCACAGATACGCAGTATTTT.

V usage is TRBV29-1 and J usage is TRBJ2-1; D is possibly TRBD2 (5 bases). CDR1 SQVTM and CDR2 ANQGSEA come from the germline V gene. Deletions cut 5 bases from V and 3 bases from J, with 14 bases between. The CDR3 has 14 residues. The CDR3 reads CSVPGIGVYNEQFF. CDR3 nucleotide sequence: TGCAGCGTTCCGGGAATAGGAGTCTACAATGAGCAGTTCTTC.